This T cell receptor (beta chain) appears in the sequencing data of a study of cytomegalovirus exposure and HLA in healthy donors. PCR employed 60 Vbeta and 13 Jbeta primers. Sequencing was performed with immunoSEQ multiplex PCR; in TCRdb, only in-frame clones are kept and a portion is missing. The table records roughly 160,000 clones, 80% of them present only once. The sample comprised PBMCs. This TCR came from a man aged 25-45 years in good health and CMV-seronegative.

The CDR3 coding sequence is TGTGCCAGCACTTTTACAGGGGGATTAGCTGAAGCTTTCTTT. This codes for CASTFTGGLAEAFF. This chain uses TRBV6-5 with TRBJ1-1; 8 nucleotides align to TRBD1. CDR1 and CDR2 (germline): MNHEY, SVGAGI. V trimming: 7 bases; J trimming: 6 bases; junction bases outside the gene matches: 10. This CDR3 has 14 residues.